These 9 T cell receptor beta chains came from one sample sequenced in a study of tissue T cells after allogeneic stem cell transplantation. Specified time point: mouse harvest day 7 after allogeneic transplant. Each mouse received 10^7 T-cell-depleted marrow cells plus 10^6 splenic CD5+ T cells by tail vein. TCRdb's copy holds only in-frame clones and misses some; the assay was immunoSEQ multiplex PCR. The repertoire has 9,500 or so clones, around 40% of them found once; the top ten carry 1.3% to 1.5%. Sequenced material: skin. The receptors shown here come from a female BALB/c mouse given C57BL/6 T cells with graft-versus-host disease after an allogeneic hematopoietic cell transplant.

Note on this clone: Gene names and germline match the mouse. The read ends 1 residue early relative to the CDR3; the germline J gene fills the gap. The V gene is TRBV13-3, the J gene TRBJ2-4, with D unresolved. Germline V gives CDR1 NNHDY, CDR2 SYVADS. Trimming took off 2 bases at V and 1 base at J, with 8 bases between the two ends. The CDR3 consists of 14 residues. CDR3 bases read: TGTGCCAGCAGTGAACCTGGTGGTCAAAACACCTTGTAC. It translates to CASSEPGGQNTLY. The CDR3 in its entirety is CASSEPGGQNTLYF.

By frequency in the sample, this clone is medium-sized. Here the gene names and germline are mouse. The read falls 1 residue short of the CDR3 end, and the missing part is taken from the germline J gene. This chain links TRBV26 with TRBJ2-7; perhaps TRBD1 as D (5 bases). V lost 2 bases to trimming and J lost 1 base, with 6 bases between them. Germline CDR1 KGHPV, CDR2 FQNQEV (reference sequence). The CDR3 has 13 residues. CDR3 protein: CASSLAGSYEQYF. The sequenced CDR3 bases are TGTGCCAGCAGTCTGGCAGGGTCCTATGAACAGTAC.

With regard to this clone: Gene names and germline refer to mouse. Sequencing ends 1 residue short of the CDR3 end; the germline J gene provides the rest. This chain connects TRBV3 to TRBJ2-7; D perhaps matches TRBD2 (7 bases). The CDR3 has 14 amino acids. Trimming cost V 2 bases and J 3 bases, with 11 bases left between them. Germline loops: CDR1 SNHLY, CDR2 FYNGKV (reference sequence). CDR3 region: CASSLRGGGYEQYF. The CDR3 DNA, read in part, is TGTGCCAGCAGCTTACGAGGGGGGGGCTATGAACAGTAC. The whole variable domain, remainder taken from reference TRBV3 and TRBJ2-7, is GPKVLQIPSHQIIDMGQMVTLNCDPVSNHLYFYWYKQILGQQMEFLVNFYNGKVMEKSKLFKDQFSVERPDGSYFTLKIQPTALEDSAVYFCASSLRGGGYEQYFGPGTRLTVL.

Comment on this clone: The genes are named according to mouse. The CDR3 goes on 1 residue after the read ends, and that part is filled in from the germline J gene. The rearrangement uses TRBV20 and TRBJ1-5; no firm D call. V was pared by 2 bases and J by 5 bases, with 7 bases between. The germline CDR1 and CDR2 sequences are GFQATS and STVNSAI. The CDR3 covers 12 residues. This CDR3 reads CGARPSDQAPLF. Partial CDR3 DNA: TGTGGTGCTAGGCCCTCAGACCAGGCTCCGCTT.

This clone was observed a single time. Any gene name here is a mouse gene name. With the read ending 1 residue before the CDR3 end, the germline J gene is used to fill in that end. V and J are TRBV12-2 and TRBJ1-6; possibly TRBD1 for D (5 bases). TRBJ1-6 is an open reading frame whose function is uncertain. The CDR3 has 15 amino acids. Germline values: CDR1 SGHLS, CDR2 HYDKME. V was clipped by 0 bases and J by 4 bases, with 9 bases between them. The CDR3 reads CASSLVGQYNSPLYF. The sequenced part of the CDR3 DNA is TGTGCCAGCTCTCTCGTGGGGCAATATAATTCGCCCCTCTAC.

On this clone itself: Each gene name is a mouse one. Sequencing ends 1 residue short of the CDR3 end; the germline J gene provides the rest. The chain is built from TRBV13-1 and TRBJ2-1, with TRBD2 matching over 10 bases. This CDR3 region has 14 residues. The J segment lost 3 bases and the V segment lost 6 bases, leaving 3 bases of the junction unmatched. Germline V lookup: CDR1 NSHNY, CDR2 SYGAGN. The CDR3 loop is CASKPGGAYAEQFF. The CDR3 bases that were read are TGTGCCAGCAAACCTGGGGGGGCCTATGCTGAGCAGTTC.

With respect to this clone: Germline and genes here are mouse. The missing CDR3 end, 1 residue past where the read stops, is filled in from the germline J gene. J is TRBJ2-7 and V is TRBV23; TRBD1 is the table's D call, not checked against the DNA. The CDR3 consists of 13 residues. CDR1 and CDR2 (germline): KGHTA, FQNQQP. CDR3 residues: CSSSQSRDRGQYF. CDR3 DNA, as far as it was read: TGCTCCAGCAGTCAATCCCGGGACAGGGGACAGTAC.

Turning to this clone: Here the gene names and germline are mouse. The read terminates 1 residue before the CDR3 end, so the remaining end is supplied by the germline J gene. The chain uses TRBV26 and TRBJ2-1; TRBD1 agrees at 9 bases. The V and J ends lost 4 bases and 5 bases, in that order; junction bases with no gene match: 6. The CDR3 consists of 15 residues. The germline CDR1 and CDR2 sequences are KGHPV and FQNQEV (reference sequence). The CDR3 sequence: CASSPWTGAHAEQFF. The CDR3 bases that were read are TGTGCCAGCAGTCCGTGGACAGGGGCGCATGCTGAGCAGTTC.

There are a few counts of this clone. Any gene name here is a mouse gene name. The sequenced CDR3 bases are TGTGCCAGCAGGCTCACCTATGAACAGTAC. Translating it yields CASRLTYEQY. The whole CDR3 is CASRLTYEQYF. The J gene is TRBJ2-7, the V gene TRBV14; D gene unclear. Sequencing ends 1 residue short of the CDR3 end; the germline J gene provides the rest. This CDR3 has 11 residues. V lost 5 bases, J lost 2 bases, and 5 bases lay in between. The germline CDR1 and CDR2 sequences are SGHDT and FRDEAV. Full variable domain (rest looked up from reference TRBV14 and TRBJ2-7): EAGVTQSPRYAVLQEGQAVSFWCDPISGHDTLYWYQQPRDQGPQLLVYFRDEAVIDNSQLPSDRFSAVRPKGTNSTLKIQSAKQGDTATYLCASRLTYEQYFGPGTRLTVL.